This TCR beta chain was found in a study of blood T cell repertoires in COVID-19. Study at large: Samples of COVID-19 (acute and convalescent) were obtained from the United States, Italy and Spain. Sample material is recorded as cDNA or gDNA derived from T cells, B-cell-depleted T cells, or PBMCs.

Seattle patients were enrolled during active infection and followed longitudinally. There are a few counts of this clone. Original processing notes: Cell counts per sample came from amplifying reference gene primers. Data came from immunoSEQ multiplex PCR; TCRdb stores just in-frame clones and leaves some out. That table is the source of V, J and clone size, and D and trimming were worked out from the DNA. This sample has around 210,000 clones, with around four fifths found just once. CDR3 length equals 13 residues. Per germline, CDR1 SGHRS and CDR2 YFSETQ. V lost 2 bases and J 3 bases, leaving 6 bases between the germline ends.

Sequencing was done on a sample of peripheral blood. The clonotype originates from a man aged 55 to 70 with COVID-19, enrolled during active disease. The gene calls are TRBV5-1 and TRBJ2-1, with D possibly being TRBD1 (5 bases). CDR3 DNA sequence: TGCGCCAGCAGCTTAGACAGCTACAATGAGCAGTTCTTC. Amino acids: CASSLDSYNEQFF. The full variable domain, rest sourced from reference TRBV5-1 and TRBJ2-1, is KAGVTQTPRYLIKTRGQQVTLSCSPISGHRSVSWYQQTPGQGLQFLFEYFSETQRNKGNFPGRFSGRQFSNSRSEMNVSTLELGDSALYLCASSLDSYNEQFFGPGTRLTVL.